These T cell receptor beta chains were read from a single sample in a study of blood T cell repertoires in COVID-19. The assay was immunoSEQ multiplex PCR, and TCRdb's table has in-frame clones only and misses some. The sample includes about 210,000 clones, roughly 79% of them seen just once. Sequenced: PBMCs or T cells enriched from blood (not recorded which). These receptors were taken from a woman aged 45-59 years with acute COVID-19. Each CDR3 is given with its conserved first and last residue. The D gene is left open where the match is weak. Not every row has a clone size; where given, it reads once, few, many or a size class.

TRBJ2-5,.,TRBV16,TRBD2,TGTGCCAGCAGCCCTACTAGCGGGGGGCTCCGGGGGACCCAGTACTTC,CASSPTSGGLRGTQYF
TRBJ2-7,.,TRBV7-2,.,TGTGCCAGCGGTCCCCCAGGAACCTACGAGCAGTACTTC,CASGPPGTYEQYF
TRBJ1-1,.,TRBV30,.,TGTGCCTGCGGGCCGGGAGGGCGATACACTGAAGCTTTCTTT,CACGPGGRYTEAFF
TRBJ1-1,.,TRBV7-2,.,TGTGCCAGCAACCCGGGGGACACTGAAGCTTTCTTT,CASNPGDTEAFF
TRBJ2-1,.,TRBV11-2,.,TGTGCCAGCAGCTTAGTTGTCCGGGGCAATGAGCAGTTCTTC,CASSLVVRGNEQFF
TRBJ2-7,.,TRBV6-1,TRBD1,TGTGCCAGCAGTGCGACGGGACAGGAGGATTTTTACGAGCAGTACTTC,CASSATGQEDFYEQYF
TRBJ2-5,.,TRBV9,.,TGTGCCAGCAGCGTAGGCAGGCAAGAGACCCAGTACTTC,CASSVGRQETQYF
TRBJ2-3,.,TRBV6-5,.,TGTGCCAGCAGACGGACTCGTACGGCAGATACGCAGTATTTT,CASRRTRTADTQYF
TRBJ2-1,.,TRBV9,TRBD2,TGTGCCAGCAGCGTAGATAGCGGGAGGGCCCCGGATGAGCAGTTCTTC,CASSVDSGRAPDEQFF
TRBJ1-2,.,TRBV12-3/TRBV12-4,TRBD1,TGTGCCAGCAGTTTAGGACAGGGGGCGGGCTACACCTTC,CASSLGQGAGYTF
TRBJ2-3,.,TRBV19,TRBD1,TGTGCCAGTAGTATGTTACAGGGGGGCACAGATACGCAGTATTTT,CASSMLQGGTDTQYF
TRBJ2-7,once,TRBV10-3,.,TGTGCCATCAGTGACGGGGGAGCTTACGAGCAGTACTTC,CAISDGGAYEQYF
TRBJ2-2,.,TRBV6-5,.,TGTGCCAGCAGTTCTTCCACAGCTAGCGTCGCCGGGGAGCTGTTTTTT,CASSSSTASVAGELFF
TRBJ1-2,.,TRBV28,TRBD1,TGTGCCAGCAGGGACGACCTTGGACAGGGGAGATCGAACTATGGCTACACCTTC,CASRDDLGQGRSNYGYTF
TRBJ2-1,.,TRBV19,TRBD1,TGTGCCAGTAATCTGGGGACAGAGGGCAATGAGCAGTTCTTC,CASNLGTEGNEQFF
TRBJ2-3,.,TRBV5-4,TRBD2,TGTGCCAGCAGCTTAGGAGCGGGGGCGGGGGATACGCAGTATTTT,CASSLGAGAGDTQYF
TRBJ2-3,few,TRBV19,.,TGTGCCAGTAGCAAAGATGGTCAGGGGTGGACGGTAAGCACAGATACGCAGTATTTT,CASSKDGQGWTVSTDTQYF
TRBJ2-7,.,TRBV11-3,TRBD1,TGTGCCAGCAGCTTAGGCAGGGGGAGCTACGAGCAGTACTTC,CASSLGRGSYEQYF
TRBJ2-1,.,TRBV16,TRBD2,TGTGCCAGCAGCCAATCTCAACCGGGACTAGCTTACAATGAGCAGTTCTTC,CASSQSQPGLAYNEQFF
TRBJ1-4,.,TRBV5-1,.,TGCGCCAGCAGGCGGGGGACGACTGCAACTAATGAAAAACTGTTTTTT,CASRRGTTATNEKLFF
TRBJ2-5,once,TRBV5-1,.,TGCGCCAGCAGCGGTCAGCGGGAGACCCAGTACTTC,CASSGQRETQYF